The entry that follows covers one T cell receptor (beta chain) sequence. The CDR3 consists of 15 residues. The V and J ends lost 3 bases and 8 bases, in that order; junction bases with no gene match: 8. The germline V gene encodes CDR1 SGDLS and CDR2 YYNGEE. In the source study's methods: Estimated nucleated cell counts came from reference gene primer amplification. The repertoire was sequenced with immunoSEQ multiplex PCR; TCRdb's copy has only in-frame clones and lacks some. V, J and clone size are those of that table, while D and trimming were read from the DNA. This table has 45,000 to 70,000 clones, 73% appearing once. The record originates from a study of blood T cell repertoires in COVID-19. Study as a whole: The United States, Italy and Spain provided the acute and convalescent COVID-19 samples. T cells, B-cell-depleted T cells, or PBMCs provided the cDNA or gDNA that served as material.

Sequencing was done on a sample of peripheral blood. V usage is TRBV9 and J usage is TRBJ2-2; 9 nucleotides align to TRBD1. The receptor was derived from a woman in her fifties or sixties with active or convalescent COVID-19. This CDR3 reads CASSAPGQGLGELFF. DNA of the CDR3: TGTGCCAGCAGCGCCCCGGGACAGGGACTTGGGGAGCTGTTTTTT. Using reference TRBV9 and TRBJ2-2 for the parts outside the CDR3, the full variable domain is DSGVTQTPKHLITATGQRVTLRCSPRSGDLSVYWYQQSLDQGLQFLIQYYNGEERAKGNILERFSAQQFPDLHSELNLSSLELGDSALYFCASSAPGQGLGELFFGEGSRLTVL.